This is a list of T cell receptor beta chains from one sample in a study of blood T cell repertoires in COVID-19. Profiled with immunoSEQ multiplex PCR; TCRdb holds only in-frame clones, not every one. The sample records approximately 35,000 clones, 85% to 95% being singletons. Sequencing was carried out using peripheral blood. These receptors were collected from a human donor in a cohort sampled during active COVID-19. CDR3s include the opening cysteine and the closing phenylalanine or tryptophan. The D gene is left open where the match is weak. Where a row states a size, it is once, few, many or the class of an expanded clone; other rows omit it.

j_gene | abundance | d_gene | v_gene | CDR3aa | CDR3nt
TRBJ1-1 | . | . | TRBV27 | CASSFGFRGQAFF | TGTGCCAGCAGTTTTGGGTTCAGGGGCCAAGCTTTCTTT
TRBJ2-1 | . | TRBD2 | TRBV5-1 | CASSLPRLAGAPSSYNEQFF | TGCGCCAGCAGCTTACCAAGACTAGCGGGAGCTCCAAGCTCCTACAATGAGCAGTTCTTC
TRBJ2-1 | . | TRBD1 | TRBV18 | CASSPRDRFYNEQFF | TGTGCCAGCTCACCCCGGGACAGGTTCTACAATGAGCAGTTCTTC
TRBJ1-6 | . | . | TRBV13 | CASSYPLSTAGSYNSPLHF | TGTGCCAGCAGCTATCCTCTGAGCACAGCCGGCTCCTATAATTCACCCCTCCACTTT
TRBJ1-1 | . | . | TRBV12-5 | CASALDLQGRTEAFF | TGTGCTAGTGCCCTCGATTTACAGGGTCGAACTGAAGCTTTCTTT
TRBJ2-2 | once | TRBD1 | TRBV18 | CASSETTFGTGGTGELFF | TGTGCCAGCTCAGAGACAACATTCGGGACAGGGGGCACCGGGGAGCTGTTTTTT
TRBJ2-5 | . | TRBD2 | TRBV2 | CASGGGRAPRETQYF | TGTGCCAGTGGGGGGGGGAGGGCGCCGCGGGAGACCCAGTACTTC
TRBJ1-1 | . | . | TRBV19 | CASSSRGSTEAFF | TGTGCCAGTAGCAGCCGAGGGAGCACTGAAGCTTTCTTT
TRBJ2-7 | . | . | TRBV20-1 | CSASSRSYEQYF | TGCAGTGCTAGTAGCCGTTCCTACGAGCAGTACTTC
TRBJ1-3 | . | . | TRBV9 | CASSAHRDKRNTIYF | TGTGCCAGCAGCGCCCACCGGGACAAAAGAAACACCATATATTTT
TRBJ2-1 | . | . | TRBV7-9 | CASSLALEGPEQFF | TGTGCCAGCAGCTTAGCGCTCGAGGGCCCTGAGCAGTTCTTC
TRBJ1-4 | . | TRBD1 | TRBV7-2 | CASRLNGQVNEKLFF | TGTGCCAGCAGACTCAACGGACAGGTTAATGAAAAACTGTTTTTT
TRBJ2-1 | . | . | TRBV7-3 | CASSLIGHQYNEQFF | TGTGCCAGCAGCTTAATAGGACACCAATACAATGAGCAGTTCTTC
TRBJ1-2 | . | TRBD1 | TRBV3-1/TRBV3-2 | CASSPQGAGRNGYTF | TGTGCCAGCAGCCCACAGGGGGCGGGAAGGAATGGCTACACCTTC
TRBJ1-4 | . | TRBD1 | TRBV11-2 | CASARDRNEKLFF | TGTGCCAGCGCCCGGGACAGGAATGAAAAACTGTTTTTT
TRBJ2-1 | . | . | TRBV2 | CASRATRAGEQFF | TGTGCCAGCAGGGCGACTAGAGCGGGTGAGCAGTTCTTC
TRBJ1-1 | . | . | TRBV4-2 | CASSQVQDTEAFF | TGTGCCAGCAGCCAAGTCCAGGACACTGAAGCTTTCTTT
TRBJ2-7 | . | TRBD1 | TRBV28 | CASSLGQGTSYEQYF | TGTGCCAGCAGTTTGGGACAGGGGACCTCCTACGAGCAGTACTTC
TRBJ2-3 | . | TRBD2 | TRBV29-1 | CSVRTSVITDTQYF | TGCAGCGTTCGGACTAGCGTCATCACAGATACGCAGTATTTT
TRBJ2-1 | . | TRBD2 | TRBV4-2 | CASTPKSKFSGDRDEQFF | TGTGCCAGCACACCAAAGTCCAAATTTAGCGGGGATAGGGATGAGCAGTTCTTC
TRBJ1-2 | . | . | TRBV6-2/TRBV6-3 | CASSYDAGATYGYTF | TGTGCCAGCAGTTACGATGCAGGGGCTACCTATGGCTACACCTTC
TRBJ2-7 | . | TRBD2 | TRBV5-6 | CASSLVGGSSYEQYF | TGTGCCAGCAGCTTGGTCGGCGGGAGTTCCTACGAGCAGTACTTC
TRBJ2-1 | . | TRBD2 | TRBV7-9 | CASSYLAGGSYNEQFF | TGTGCCAGCAGCTATCTAGCGGGAGGGTCGTACAATGAGCAGTTCTTC
TRBJ1-5 | . | TRBD1 | TRBV6-2/TRBV6-3 | CASSPTGNANQPQHF | TGTGCCAGCAGTCCGACAGGGAACGCCAATCAGCCCCAGCATTTT
TRBJ2-5 | . | . | TRBV28 | CASSLYGSRKETQYF | TGTGCCAGCAGTTTATACGGGAGCCGAAAAGAGACCCAGTACTTC